A selection of T cell receptor beta chains follows, all from one sample in a study of beta chain features in type 1 diabetes. The assay was immunoSEQ multiplex PCR, and TCRdb's table has in-frame clones only and misses some. The data contain over 600,000 clones, around 12% of them singletons. Sequencing was carried out using naive CD4+ T cells from blood. These receptors originate from a man aged 25 to 40 with type 1 diabetes. The CDR3 runs from the conserved cysteine through the conserved F or W. A D gene is named only where the DNA matches it firmly. Only part of the rows carry a size: once, few, many, or a class if the clone is expanded.

CDR3,DNA,D,V,size,J
CASSAIQGDQPQHF,TGTGCCAGCAGTGCAATACAGGGGGATCAGCCCCAGCATTTT,TRBD1,TRBV28,-,TRBJ1-5
CSARHDTEAFF,TGCAGTGCTAGGCATGACACTGAAGCTTTCTTT,-,TRBV20-1,-,TRBJ1-1
CASSLEGASNTEAFF,TGTGCCAGCAGCTTAGAGGGAGCGTCCAACACTGAAGCTTTCTTT,-,TRBV7-9,-,TRBJ1-1
CASSLWTTKGSPLHF,TGTGCCAGCAGCTTGTGGACCACGAAAGGATCACCCCTCCACTTT,-,TRBV11-2,-,TRBJ1-6
CASSSGEETQYF,TGTGCCAGCAGCTCCGGAGAAGAGACCCAGTACTTC,-,TRBV7-2,few,TRBJ2-5
CASSFLGGGQPQHF,TGTGCCAGCAGTTTTTTAGGGGGCGGTCAGCCCCAGCATTTT,TRBD1,TRBV28,few,TRBJ1-5
CASSPPTPKDTEAFF,TGTGCCAGCTCACCACCAACTCCGAAGGACACTGAAGCTTTCTTT,-,TRBV18,-,TRBJ1-1
CASSQDRRDSLYGYTF,TGTGCCAGCAGCCAAGATCGCCGGGACAGTCTCTATGGCTACACCTTC,TRBD1,TRBV14,few,TRBJ1-2
CASSPQLPRVEETQYF,TGTGCCAGCTCACCACAATTACCCAGGGTGGAAGAGACCCAGTACTTC,-,TRBV18,few,TRBJ2-5
CASSRTVNTEAFF,TGTGCCAGCAGCCGGACAGTGAACACTGAAGCTTTCTTT,-,TRBV21-1,-,TRBJ1-1
CASSPLDLNNGEKLFF,TGTGCCAGCTCACCACTGGACCTTAACAACGGTGAAAAACTGTTTTTT,-,TRBV18,-,TRBJ1-4
CASSPTGQGQETQYF,TGCGCCAGCAGCCCCACGGGACAGGGGCAAGAGACCCAGTACTTC,TRBD1,TRBV5-1,-,TRBJ2-5
CASSFTRGAVPYNEQFF,TGCGCCAGCAGCTTTACGCGGGGGGCCGTGCCCTACAATGAGCAGTTCTTC,TRBD2,TRBV5-1,few,TRBJ2-1
CASSDGLAMPQYF,TGTGCCAGCAGTGATGGACTAGCCATGCCCCAGTACTTC,TRBD2,TRBV6-1,-,TRBJ2-5
CASSFGTANYGYTF,TGTGCCAGCAGCTTCGGGACAGCTAACTATGGCTACACCTTC,TRBD1,TRBV7-9,-,TRBJ1-2
CASDRDWGQPQHF,TGTGCCAGCGACAGGGACTGGGGTCAGCCCCAGCATTTT,TRBD1,TRBV19,-,TRBJ1-5
CASSSGQAEAFF,TGCGCCAGCAGCTCAGGACAAGCTGAAGCTTTCTTT,-,TRBV5-1,-,TRBJ1-1
CASSQGLNNSPLHF,TGTGCCAGCAGCCAGGGACTGAATAATTCACCCCTCCACTTT,-,TRBV9,few,TRBJ1-6
CASSLQAPGYGYTF,TGTGCCAGCAGTCTGCAGGCGCCGGGCTATGGCTACACCTTC,-,TRBV27,few,TRBJ1-2
CASSLSGSSNTGELFF,TGCGCCAGCAGCCTCTCAGGGTCCTCGAACACCGGGGAGCTGTTTTTT,-,TRBV4-3,few,TRBJ2-2
CASSLGWEGQRDGYTF,TGTGCCAGCAGCTTAGGGTGGGAGGGACAAAGGGATGGCTACACCTTC,-,TRBV7-9,few,TRBJ1-2
CASSLGTGYGYTF,TGTGCCAGCAGTTTAGGGACAGGATATGGCTACACCTTC,TRBD1,TRBV28,-,TRBJ1-2
CASSFGTANPDTQYF,TGTGCCAGCAGCTTCGGGACAGCTAACCCCGATACGCAGTATTTT,TRBD1,TRBV7-9,few,TRBJ2-3
CASSAGTDHNQPQHF,TGTGCCAGCAGCGCCGGGACAGATCATAATCAGCCCCAGCATTTT,TRBD1,TRBV9,-,TRBJ1-5
CSVEALGVVGTQYF,TGCAGCGTTGAAGCCCTGGGAGTAGTCGGTACGCAGTATTTT,-,TRBV29-1,-,TRBJ2-3
CASSLAGTDTQYF,TGTGCCAGCAGCTTAGCGGGCACAGATACGCAGTATTTT,-,TRBV11-2,few,TRBJ2-3
CASSLSLDRAFSGNTIYF,TGTGCCAGCAGCTTATCTCTGGACAGGGCTTTCTCTGGAAACACCATATATTTT,TRBD1,TRBV7-8,few,TRBJ1-3
CASRSRPATNEKLFF,TGTGCCAGCAGATCGAGACCTGCAACTAATGAAAAACTGTTTTTT,-,TRBV7-6,-,TRBJ1-4
CASKLTSGGTDTQYF,TGTGCCAGCAAACTGACTAGCGGAGGCACAGATACGCAGTATTTT,TRBD2,TRBV9,few,TRBJ2-3
CASSLLGLSEEKLFF,TGTGCCAGCAGCTTACTGGGACTATCTGAGGAAAAACTGTTTTTT,-,TRBV7-3,few,TRBJ1-4
CASSYGRGNEQFF,TGTGCCAGCAGTTACGGTCGTGGAAATGAGCAGTTCTTC,-,TRBV6-5,few,TRBJ2-1
CASSLSHSYNEQFF,TGTGCCAGCAGCTTATCGCACTCCTACAATGAGCAGTTCTTC,-,TRBV11-3,once,TRBJ2-1
CASSDRSYEQYF,TGCGCCAGCTCGGACCGCTCCTACGAGCAGTACTTC,-,TRBV5-1,few,TRBJ2-7
CASSVVRQGGGYTF,TGTGCCAGCAGCGTAGTACGGCAGGGAGGCGGCTACACCTTC,-,TRBV9,few,TRBJ1-2
CSVAITGYNTIYF,TGCAGCGTTGCGATAACAGGGTATAACACCATATATTTT,-,TRBV29-1,few,TRBJ1-3
CASSIQVEQYF,TGTGCCAGCTCCATACAGGTTGAGCAGTACTTC,-,TRBV18,-,TRBJ2-7
CSVGELAGTLSYNEQFF,TGCAGCGTTGGGGAATTAGCGGGGACCCTTTCCTACAATGAGCAGTTCTTC,TRBD2,TRBV29-1,few,TRBJ2-1
CSGEQVPNTEAFF,TGCAGCGGGGAACAGGTTCCGAACACTGAAGCTTTCTTT,-,TRBV29-1,few,TRBJ1-1
CASSVGPTNTGELFF,TGTGCCAGCAGTGTGGGACCGACGAACACCGGGGAGCTGTTTTTT,-,TRBV25-1,-,TRBJ2-2
CASSVDSGDQPQHF,TGTGCCAGCAGCGTAGATAGCGGGGATCAGCCCCAGCATTTT,-,TRBV9,-,TRBJ1-5
CASSAGQPNYEQYF,TGCGCCAGCAGCGCGGGACAGCCCAACTACGAGCAGTACTTC,-,TRBV5-1,-,TRBJ2-7
CASSERPFYEQYF,TGTGCCAGCAGTGAACGCCCGTTCTACGAGCAGTACTTC,-,TRBV25-1,-,TRBJ2-7
CASSRGQTDSPLHF,TGTGCCAGCAGCCGGGGACAAACTGATTCACCCCTCCACTTT,-,TRBV5-6,-,TRBJ1-6
CSAPVLETQYF,TGCAGTGCTCCGGTATTGGAGACCCAGTACTTC,-,TRBV20-1,few,TRBJ2-5
CASSDWGSWTYNSPLHF,TGTGCCAGCAGTGATTGGGGTTCTTGGACCTATAATTCACCCCTCCACTTT,-,TRBV2,-,TRBJ1-6
CASSLDGGALETQYF,TGTGCCAGCAGCTTAGATGGGGGGGCCCTGGAGACCCAGTACTTC,-,TRBV7-2,-,TRBJ2-5
CASSTQTENYGYTF,TGTGCCAGCAGCACCCAGACAGAAAACTATGGCTACACCTTC,-,TRBV7-9,few,TRBJ1-2
CASSLMASGGPHTDTQYF,TGTGCCAGCAGCTTAATGGCTAGCGGGGGTCCCCACACAGATACGCAGTATTTT,TRBD2,TRBV7-2,-,TRBJ2-3
CASSERGSLPTDTQYF,TGTGCCAGCAGTGAACGGGGTAGCTTGCCAACAGATACGCAGTATTTT,-,TRBV2,-,TRBJ2-3
CASSLGAQGTYNEQFF,TGTGCCAGCAGCTTAGGAGCGCAGGGTACCTACAATGAGCAGTTCTTC,-,TRBV7-2,-,TRBJ2-1
CASTRQGADTEAFF,TGTGCCAGCACCCGACAGGGGGCGGACACTGAAGCTTTCTTT,TRBD1,TRBV7-6,-,TRBJ1-1
CAIRGQGEETQYF,TGTGCCATCAGGGGACAGGGGGAAGAGACCCAGTACTTC,TRBD1,TRBV10-3,few,TRBJ2-5